This TCR beta chain was captured by sequencing in a study of response to subunit inactivated influenza vaccine. In TCRdb, the RT-PCR reads were re-called with MiXCR into one record per CDR3 protein. This sample has fewer than 650,000 distinct CDR3 sequences, with roughly 13% found just once. Germline V lookup: CDR1 MNHEY, CDR2 SMNVEV (reference sequence). This CDR3 contains 17 residues. V was pared by 5 bases and J by 4 bases, with 16 bases of the junction left unmatched. Study results and limitations: Each seasonal influenza vaccination recruits few new T cells, the authors suggested.

This clonotype showed up just a few times. Antigen specificity is unknown. This clonotype was obtained from a man aged 50-60 years who received an inactivated influenza vaccine. The material sequenced was PBMCs from blood, taken roughly 45 days after vaccination. J is TRBJ1-2 and V is TRBV27, with 7 positions matching TRBD1. The DNA of the CDR3 is TGTGCCAGCAGTCCCGGTACCGGCCAGACAGGGCGCTATGGCTACACCTTC. It translates to CASSPGTGQTGRYGYTF.